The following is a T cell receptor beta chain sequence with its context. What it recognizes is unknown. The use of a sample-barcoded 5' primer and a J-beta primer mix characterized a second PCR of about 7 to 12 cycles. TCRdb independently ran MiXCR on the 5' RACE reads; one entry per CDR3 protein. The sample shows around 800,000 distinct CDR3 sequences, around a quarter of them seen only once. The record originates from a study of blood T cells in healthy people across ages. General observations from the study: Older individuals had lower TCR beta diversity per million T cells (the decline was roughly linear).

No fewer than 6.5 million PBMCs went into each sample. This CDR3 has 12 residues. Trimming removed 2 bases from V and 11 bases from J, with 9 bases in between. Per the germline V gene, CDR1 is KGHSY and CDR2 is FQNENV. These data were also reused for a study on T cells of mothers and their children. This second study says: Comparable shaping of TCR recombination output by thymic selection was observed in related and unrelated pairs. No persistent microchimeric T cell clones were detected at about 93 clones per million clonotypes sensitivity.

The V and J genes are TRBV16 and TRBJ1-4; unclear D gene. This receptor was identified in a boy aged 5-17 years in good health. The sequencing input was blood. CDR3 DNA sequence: TGTGCCAGCAGCCAAGAGTATCGTAAACTGTTTTTT. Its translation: CASSQEYRKLFF.